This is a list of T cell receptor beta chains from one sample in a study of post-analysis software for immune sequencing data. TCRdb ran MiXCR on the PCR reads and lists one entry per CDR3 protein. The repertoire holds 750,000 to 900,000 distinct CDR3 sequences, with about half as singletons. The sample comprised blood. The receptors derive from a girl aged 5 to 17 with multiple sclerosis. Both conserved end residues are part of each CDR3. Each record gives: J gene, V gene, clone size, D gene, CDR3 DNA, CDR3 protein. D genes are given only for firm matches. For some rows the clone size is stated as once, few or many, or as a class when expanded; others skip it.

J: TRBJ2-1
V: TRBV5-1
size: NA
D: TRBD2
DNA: TGCGCCAGCAGCTTTGGACTAGAGGATTACAATGAGCAGTTCTTC
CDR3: CASSFGLEDYNEQFF

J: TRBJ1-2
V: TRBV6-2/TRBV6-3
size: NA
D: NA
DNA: TGTGCCAGCAGTTACTCGGCCCTAACTAACTATGGCTACACCTTC
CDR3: CASSYSALTNYGYTF

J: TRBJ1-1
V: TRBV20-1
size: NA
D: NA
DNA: TGCAGTGCTAGAGGCAGACAGTTCACTGAAGCTTTCTTT
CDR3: CSARGRQFTEAFF

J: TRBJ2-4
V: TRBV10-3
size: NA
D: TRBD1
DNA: TGTGCCATCAGTGACGGGGACAGGGGCTCGTCGCCCAAAAACATTCAGTACTTC
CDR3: CAISDGDRGSSPKNIQYF

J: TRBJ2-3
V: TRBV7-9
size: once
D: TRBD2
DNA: TGTGCCAGCAGCCCAACTAGCGGAGGGGGGTCAGATACGCAGTATTTT
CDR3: CASSPTSGGGSDTQYF

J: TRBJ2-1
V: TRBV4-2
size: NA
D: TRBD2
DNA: TGTGCCAGCAACTCAAGGGCTAGCGGGAGTAGGGAAAGTGAGCAGTTCTTC
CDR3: CASNSRASGSRESEQFF

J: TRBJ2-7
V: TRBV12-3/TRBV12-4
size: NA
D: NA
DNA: TGTGCCAGCAGTTTTACCCTACAGGGCGAGCAGTACTTC
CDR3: CASSFTLQGEQYF

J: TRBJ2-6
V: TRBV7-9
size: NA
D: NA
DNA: TGTGCCAGCAGCACCGGACATAGTAGCTCTGGGGCCAACGTCCGGACTTTC
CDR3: CASSTGHSSSGANVRTF

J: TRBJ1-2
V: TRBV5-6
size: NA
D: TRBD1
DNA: TGTGCCAGCAGCTTGAGCTCCCCATTAGACAGGGGGGGCAATGGCTACACCTTC
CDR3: CASSLSSPLDRGGNGYTF

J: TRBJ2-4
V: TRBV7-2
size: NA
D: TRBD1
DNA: TGTGCCAGCAGCTTAGGCCCTCGCGGACAGGGGCTGGGACGCATTCAGTACTTC
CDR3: CASSLGPRGQGLGRIQYF

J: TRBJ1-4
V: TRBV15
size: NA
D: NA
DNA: TGTGCCACCAGCACCAGGGAGTCTAATGAAAAACTGTTTTTT
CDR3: CATSTRESNEKLFF